Listed here are 8 T cell receptor beta chains from one sample, sequenced in a study of CD8 T cells in ankylosing spondylitis. TCRdb called the 5' RACE reads again in MiXCR, with one record for every CDR3 protein. There are around 250,000 distinct CDR3 sequences in the sample; approximately 30% occur only once, and around 4.2% lies in the top ten. The sample taken for sequencing was blood, either unsorted or a sorted T cell fraction (not recorded which). The receptors here all came from a male donor with ankylosing spondylitis or in good health (not recorded which).

This chain connects TRBV15 to TRBJ2-1; the D gene could be TRBD1 or TRBD2 (6 bases each). Trimming took off 9 bases at V and 3 bases at J, with 18 bases between the two ends. CDR3 length: 15 amino acids. CDR1 LNHNV and CDR2 YYDKDF come from the germline V gene (reference sequence). The CDR3 sequence is CATQRSRGLYNEQFF. The DNA of the CDR3 is TGTGCCACGCAAAGGAGCAGGGGACTCTACAATGAGCAGTTCTTC.

The table lists this clonotype with many counts. The chain is built from TRBV12-3 or TRBV12-4 and TRBJ1-1; 7 nucleotides line up with TRBD1. This CDR3 is 14 amino acids long. The trim removed 7 bases at V and 5 bases at J, leaving 10 bases unmatched. CDR3 residues: CASTATGYGTEAFF. The DNA of the CDR3 is TGTGCCAGCACCGCGACAGGGTACGGGACTGAAGCTTTCTTT.

The sample holds a few counts of this clonotype. The rearrangement links TRBV20-1 to TRBJ2-5; no clear D. CDR3 size: 12 residues. Trimming pared 2 bases from V and 1 base from J, leaving 5 bases between. Germline V gene lookup returns CDR1 DFQATT and CDR2 SNEGSKA (reference sequence). For the CDR3, the DNA is TGCAGTGCTAGATCAGTCCAAGAGACCCAGTACTTC. It yields the protein CSARSVQETQYF.

In this sample, this clonotype is medium-sized. This rearrangement joins TRBV6-4 to TRBJ2-3; 7 bases are shared with TRBD1. The CDR3 is 14 residues long. The J segment lost 1 base and the V segment lost 2 bases, leaving 0 bases of the junction unmatched. Germline CDR1 is MRHNA and CDR2 is SNTAGT. This CDR3 is CASSDGTGTDTQYF. In nucleotides, the CDR3 is TGTGCCAGCAGTGACGGGACAGGCACAGATACGCAGTATTTT.

This clonotype was seen a few times. V is TRBV6-5 and J is TRBJ2-7; the D gene could be TRBD1 or TRBD2 (5 bases each). Germline lookup yields CDR1 MNHEY and CDR2 SVGAGI. V was trimmed by 8 bases and J by 6 bases, leaving 11 bases between them. This CDR3 spans 11 amino acids. Written as DNA, the CDR3 is TGTGCCAGCCAACGGGGCTCCGAGCAGTACTTC. This sequence encodes CASQRGSEQYF.

The genes are TRBV20-1 and TRBJ2-7, with TRBD2 matching over 7 bases. CDR3 size: 13 residues. V shed 5 bases, J shed 2 bases, and the junction held 6 bases outside the gene matches. Germline V CDR1 and CDR2: DFQATT, SNEGSKA (reference sequence). The chain's CDR3 is CSAPAGYTYEQYF. For the CDR3, the DNA is TGCAGTGCTCCAGCGGGGTACACCTACGAGCAGTACTTC.

This chain uses TRBV10-3 with TRBJ1-1; no clear D. This CDR3 region has 15 residues. Germline CDR1 reads ENHRY; CDR2 reads SYGVKD. Trimming removed 6 bases from V and 1 base from J, with 15 bases in between. CDR3 bases: TGTGCCATCAGCCACCCTACAGCCGCGAACACTGAAGCTTTCTTT. It specifies CAISHPTAANTEAFF.

The chain joins TRBV9 to TRBJ2-3, with D uncertain. Germline V gene lookup returns CDR1 SGDLS and CDR2 YYNGEE. V lost 0 bases and J 2 bases, leaving 13 bases between the germline ends. The CDR3 extends over 16 amino acids. The CDR3 here is CASSVEATSITDTQYF. In nucleotides, the CDR3 is TGTGCCAGCAGCGTAGAAGCTACCTCTATCACAGATACGCAGTATTTT.